The TCR beta chain described here comes from a study of a mutant IDH1 vaccine in newly diagnosed glioma. In the study overall: Commencement of vaccination occurred 4-6 weeks following radiotherapy alone, or concurrently with temozolomide cycles.

Indicated time point: week 47, end of study. In the vaccine, a single dose held 300 ug of the mutant IDH1 20-mer peptide, along with topical imiquimod. Each donor presented with a new WHO grade 3 or 4 astrocytoma that tested IDH1-mutant and showed ATRX loss. With 6 bases removed from V and 0 bases from J, the gap between germline ends came to 12 bases. The germline V gene encodes CDR1 MNHNY and CDR2 SVGAGI (reference sequence). The length of the CDR3 is 15 residues. Note on this clone: Its antigen is undetermined.

Profiled with immunoSEQ multiplex PCR; TCRdb holds only in-frame clones, not every one. Altogether more than 50,000 clones are present, about 65% being singletons, with the ten largest covering about 5%. The chain joins TRBV6-6 to TRBJ2-1; no reliable D call. The source material was peripheral blood mononuclear cells (PBMCs), sampled from a glioma patient whose treatment included an IDH1 peptide vaccine. The receptor was isolated from a man in his forties or fifties with glioma. Some clones in this sample may be carry-over from other donors' samples. The CDR3 protein is CASSPSVSSYNEQFF. The CDR3 nucleotides read TGTGCCAGCAGCCCCAGCGTCAGCTCCTACAATGAGCAGTTCTTC.